Below are 27 T cell receptor beta chains sequenced from a single sample in a study of blood T cell repertoires in COVID-19. Sequencing was performed with immunoSEQ multiplex PCR; in TCRdb, only in-frame clones are kept and a portion is missing. The table has 75,000 to 100,000 clones, 70% to 90% seen once. The source material was peripheral blood. These receptors were obtained from a man aged 65 to 79 with acute or convalescent COVID-19.

The genes are TRBV5-1 and TRBJ1-1, with a tentative D call TRBD1 (5 bases). V lost 3 bases and J 6 bases, leaving 15 bases between the germline ends. This CDR3 is built from 14 residues. Germline V gene sequence: CDR1 SGHRS, CDR2 YFSETQ. The DNA for the CDR3 is TGCGCCAGCAGCTCGACAGTCAATGCGCCTGAAGCTTTCTTT. Protein sequence: CASSSTVNAPEAFF.

This rearrangement joins TRBV5-6 to TRBJ1-5; a possible D gene is TRBD1 (6 bases). Trimming took off 1 base at V and 0 bases at J, with 8 bases between the two ends. Germline values: CDR1 SGHDT, CDR2 YYEEEE. CDR3 length: 15 amino acids. CDR3 residues: CASSLTGFSNQPQHF. DNA for the CDR3: TGTGCCAGCAGCTTGACAGGGTTTAGCAATCAGCCCCAGCATTTT.

This rearrangement joins TRBV19 to TRBJ1-4; 7 bases align to TRBD1. J gave up 5 bases and V 3 bases, and 6 bases lay outside the gene matches. This CDR3 contains 15 residues. In germline, CDR1 is LNHDA, CDR2 SQIVND (reference sequence). DNA for the CDR3: TGTGCCAGTAGTATCGCGACAGGGCCGAATGAAAAACTGTTTTTT. Amino acids: CASSIATGPNEKLFF.

This clone was seen a few times. The V and J genes are TRBV25-1 and TRBJ1-5; 9 bases are a match to TRBD1. Germline V gene data show CDR1 as MGHDK and CDR2 as SYGVNS. The CDR3 loop spans 14 amino acids. The trim removed 8 bases at V and 5 bases at J, leaving 7 bases unmatched. The CDR3 sequence: CASATGGNDQPQHF. The DNA of the CDR3 is TGTGCCAGCGCGACAGGGGGTAACGATCAGCCCCAGCATTTT. Complete variable domain (other parts from reference TRBV25-1 and TRBJ1-5): EADIYQTPRYLVIGTGKKITLECSQTMGHDKMYWYQQDPGMELHLIHYSYGVNSTEKGDLSSESTVSRIRTEHFPLTLESARPSHTSQYLCASATGGNDQPQHFGDGTRLSIL.

A single count supports this clone. V gene TRBV25-1 combines with J gene TRBJ2-7, with D possibly being TRBD1 (6 bases). The CDR3 runs 18 residues. The V and J ends lost 1 base and 4 bases respectively, with 23 bases between them. The V gene's germline CDR1 is MGHDK and CDR2 SYGVNS. CDR3 sequence reads: CASSELFNNRVRGYEQYV. The DNA of the CDR3 is TGTGCCAGCAGTGAATTGTTCAACAACAGGGTTCGGGGATACGAGCAGTACGTC.

The V and J genes are TRBV5-8 and TRBJ1-1, with no clear D. There are 13 residues in the CDR3. The V gene lost 5 bases and the J gene lost 3 bases, with 11 bases spanning the gap. The V gene's germline CDR1 is SGHTS and CDR2 YDEGEE. CDR3 protein: CASSIQSYTEAFF. In nucleotides, the CDR3 is TGTGCCAGCAGTATACAGAGCTACACTGAAGCTTTCTTT.

V and J are TRBV7-8 and TRBJ2-2, with a weak D call TRBD2 (6 bases). CDR3 length equals 17 residues. The V end lost 7 bases, the J end lost 6 bases, and 24 bases lay between the germline ends. CDR1 SGHVS and CDR2 FQNEAQ come from the germline V gene. CDR3 in DNA: TGTGCCAGCACGTACCCCACGATAGCGGTGGTCTCCGGGGAGCTGTTTTTT. It specifies CASTYPTIAVVSGELFF.

This clone appeared a single time. The chain employs TRBV5-1 and TRBJ1-3; D remains ambiguous. The germline V gene encodes CDR1 SGHRS and CDR2 YFSETQ. Trimming removed 4 bases from V and 0 bases from J, with 11 bases in between. The CDR3 consists of 15 residues. The CDR3 nucleotides read TGCGCCAGCAGCGAAGGGAGCCGCTCTGGAAACACCATATATTTT. This gives the protein CASSEGSRSGNTIYF. The full variable domain, its missing parts supplied by reference TRBV5-1 and TRBJ1-3, is KAGVTQTPRYLIKTRGQQVTLSCSPISGHRSVSWYQQTPGQGLQFLFEYFSETQRNKGNFPGRFSGRQFSNSRSEMNVSTLELGDSALYLCASSEGSRSGNTIYFGEGSWLTVV.

This clone has only a few counts. This chain uses TRBV10-3 with TRBJ1-1, with D maybe TRBD1 (5 bases). Germline V gives CDR1 ENHRY, CDR2 SYGVKD. CDR3 length: 16 amino acids. Trimming stripped 6 bases from V and 5 bases from J, with 22 bases between. The CDR3 DNA is TGTGCCATCAGCAAAGCCATGGGGGGGGAGGGAACTGAAGCTTTCTTT. Protein sequence: CAISKAMGGEGTEAFF.

This chain uses TRBV7-9 with TRBJ2-6; D is unresolved. Germline loops: CDR1 SEHNR, CDR2 FQNEAQ (reference sequence). Trimming left V 5 bases short and J 2 bases short, with 4 bases between. This CDR3 is 13 amino acids long. This CDR3 reads CASSLPGANVLTF. In DNA, the CDR3 is TGTGCCAGCAGCCTTCCTGGGGCCAACGTCCTGACTTTC.

The chain is built from TRBV10-3 and TRBJ2-3, with TRBD1 matching over 11 bases. Germline lookup yields CDR1 ENHRY and CDR2 SYGVKD. The trim removed 6 bases at V and 5 bases at J, leaving 10 bases unmatched. The CDR3 covers 16 residues. The chain's CDR3 is CAISRDRGLVGDTQYF. The CDR3 DNA reads as TGTGCCATCAGCAGGGACAGGGGGTTGGTTGGAGATACGCAGTATTTT.

The rearrangement uses TRBV3-1 (or the pseudogene TRBV3-2) and TRBJ1-1; no clear D gene. V lost 6 bases to trimming and J lost 5 bases, with 10 bases between them. The CDR3 runs 12 residues. CDR1 and CDR2 from the germline V gene are LGHDT and YNNKEL (reference sequence). CDR3 residues: CASSPTHTEAFF. The CDR3, as DNA: TGTGCCAGCAGTCCCACACATACTGAAGCTTTCTTT.

The chain carries TRBV10-2 and TRBJ2-2; D might be TRBD1 (8 bases). CDR1 is WSHSY and CDR2 is SAAADI in the germline V gene. The CDR3 is made up of 16 amino acids. Trimming took off 6 bases at V and 2 bases at J, with 16 bases between the two ends. In DNA, the CDR3 is TGCGCCAGCAGAAACAGGGGGGGCTTTAACACCGGGGAGCTGTTTTTT. The encoded protein is CASRNRGGFNTGELFF.

The chain is built from TRBV28 and TRBJ1-5; D perhaps matches TRBD1 (6 bases). The CDR3 has 18 amino acids. The germline V gene encodes CDR1 MDHEN and CDR2 SYDVKM. Trimming left V 4 bases short and J 0 bases short, with 19 bases between. CDR3 DNA: TGTGCCAGCAGTTCCCCACAGGGTGTAATTGTTAGCAATCAGCCCCAGCATTTT. Translation: CASSSPQGVIVSNQPQHF.

The chain has TRBV21-1 and TRBJ2-1; the D call in the table, TRBD2, was not verified against the DNA. TRBV21-1 is noted as a pseudogene. CDR3 size: 16 residues. Here the CDR3 DNA reads TGTGCCAGCAGCAGACAGACTAGCGGGGGGAGCAATGAGCAGTTCTTC. It specifies CASSRQTSGGSNEQFF.

The rearrangement links TRBV3-1 (or the pseudogene TRBV3-2) to TRBJ2-1, with a possible D match to TRBD2 (6 bases). The CDR3 has 13 residues. Germline loops: CDR1 LGHDT, CDR2 YNNKEL (reference sequence). V was cut by 5 bases and J by 9 bases, with 14 bases left in between. This chain's CDR3 is CASSSRAGGEQFF. The CDR3 region has the DNA TGTGCCAGCAGCTCCCGGGCCGGGGGTGAGCAGTTCTTC.

The chain recombines TRBV6-6 with TRBJ1-2; D uncertain. CDR3 length equals 14 residues. The germline V gene has CDR1 MNHNY and CDR2 SVGAGI (reference sequence). V lost 2 bases and J 1 base, leaving 8 bases between the germline ends. CDR3 amino acids: CASSYGRNNYGYTF. For the CDR3, the DNA is TGTGCCAGCAGTTACGGGAGGAATAACTATGGCTACACCTTC.

The rearrangement joins TRBV2 to TRBJ2-7, with a possible D match to TRBD2 (5 bases). CDR3 size: 14 residues. Between the trimmed V and J ends, which lost 6 bases and 6 bases, there was a span of 18 bases. Looked up from germline, CDR1 is SNHLY and CDR2 is FYNNEI. As DNA, the CDR3 is TGTGCCAGCAGGGTAGATTCCAGGAGGTCCGAGCAGTACTTC. Translated, it gives CASRVDSRRSEQYF.

The chain has TRBV6-6 and TRBJ2-3, with a tentative D call TRBD2 (6 bases). V was clipped by 5 bases and J by 5 bases, with 14 bases between them. The CDR3 has 14 residues. Germline V lookup: CDR1 MNHNY, CDR2 SVGAGI (reference sequence). The chain's CDR3 is CASSQTRNRDTQYF. DNA for the CDR3: TGTGCCAGCAGTCAGACTAGGAATAGAGATACGCAGTATTTT.

The chain is built from TRBV5-6 and TRBJ1-2, with 7 bases matching TRBD1. Germline CDR1 and CDR2: SGHDT and YYEEEE. The trim removed 5 bases at V and 3 bases at J, leaving 7 bases unmatched. This CDR3 has 14 amino acids. CDR3 DNA sequence: TGTGCCAGCAGGAACGACAGGGCTTACTATGGCTACACCTTC. Its protein is CASRNDRAYYGYTF.

CDR3 loop: CASSSQDRFDGNTIYF. In nucleotides, the CDR3 is TGTGCCAGCTCAAGCCAGGACAGGTTCGACGGAAACACCATATATTTT. The chain recombines TRBV18 with TRBJ1-3, with 7 bases fitting TRBD1. Trimming took 5 bases from V and 4 from J; bases not matched to a gene: 11. CDR3 length equals 16 residues. Germline CDR1 KGHSH, CDR2 LQKENI.

In regard to this clone: The junction departs from germline at one end; a sequencing error may be responsible. The gene calls are TRBV29-1 and TRBJ1-4; tentatively, D is TRBD1 (6 bases). The CDR3 has 12 amino acids. CDR1 and CDR2 from the germline V gene are SQVTM and ANQGSEA. The CDR3 protein is CSGGTTNEKLFF. CDR3 DNA: TGCAGCGGAGGGACAACAAATGAAAAACTGTTTTTT.

V is TRBV19 and J is TRBJ1-3, with D possibly matching TRBD1 (6 bases). From germline, CDR1 is LNHDA and CDR2 SQIVND (reference sequence). CDR3 length: 17 amino acids. The ends were cut back, 3 bases at V and 0 bases at J, with 15 bases in the middle. Here the CDR3 reads CASSMDSKGPSGNTIYF. In DNA form, the CDR3 reads TGTGCCAGTAGTATGGACAGTAAGGGACCCTCTGGAAACACCATATATTTT.

This clone was counted between two and nine times. The V call is TRBV7-9, the J call TRBJ2-1; 7 nucleotides align to TRBD1. Germline V CDR1 and CDR2: SEHNR, FQNEAQ (reference sequence). This CDR3 has 13 amino acids. V gave up 5 bases and J gave up 3 bases; unmatched junction bases: 1. CDR3 DNA: TGTGCCAGCAGCCGGGACAGCTACAATGAGCAGTTCTTC. Translating gives CASSRDSYNEQFF. The full variable domain, its missing parts supplied by reference TRBV7-9 and TRBJ2-1, is DTGVSQNPRHKITKRGQNVTFRCDPISEHNRLYWYRQTLGQGPEFLTYFQNEAQLEKSRLLSDRFSAERPKGSFSTLEIQRTEQGDSAMYLCASSRDSYNEQFFGPGTRLTVL.

The V gene is TRBV28, the J gene TRBJ1-2; no clear D gene. Trimming removed 3 bases from V and 5 bases from J, with 13 bases in between. Germline values: CDR1 MDHEN, CDR2 SYDVKM. The CDR3 is 14 residues long. The CDR3, as DNA: TGTGCCAGCAGTTTTGAGGGCGAAAGATATGGCTACACCTTC. Amino acids: CASSFEGERYGYTF.

The rearrangement uses TRBV19 and TRBJ1-2; 7 positions match TRBD1. V shed 7 bases and J 4 bases; nucleotides not matched to a gene: 6. The CDR3 contains 13 residues. Germline lookup yields CDR1 LNHDA and CDR2 SQIVND (reference sequence). The CDR3: CASNPGQRYGYTF. DNA for the CDR3: TGTGCCAGTAATCCGGGACAGCGCTATGGCTACACCTTC.

J is TRBJ2-5 and V is TRBV3-1 (or the pseudogene TRBV3-2), with 12 bases lining up with TRBD1. The CDR3 consists of 16 residues. V lost 3 bases, J lost 4 bases, and 6 bases stayed unmatched. Germline CDR1 reads LGHDT; CDR2 reads YNNKEL (reference sequence). The CDR3 spells CASSQAGTGGLETQYF. CDR3 nucleotide sequence: TGTGCCAGCAGCCAGGCCGGGACAGGGGGCTTAGAGACCCAGTACTTC.